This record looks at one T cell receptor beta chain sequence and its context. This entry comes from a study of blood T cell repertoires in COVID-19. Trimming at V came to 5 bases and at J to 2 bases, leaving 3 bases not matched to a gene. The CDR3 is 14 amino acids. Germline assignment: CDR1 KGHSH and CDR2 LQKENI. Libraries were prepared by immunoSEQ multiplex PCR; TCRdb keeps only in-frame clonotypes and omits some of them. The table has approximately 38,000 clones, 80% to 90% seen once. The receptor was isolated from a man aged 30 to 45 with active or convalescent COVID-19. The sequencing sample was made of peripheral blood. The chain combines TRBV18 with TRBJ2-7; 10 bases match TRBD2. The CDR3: CASSELAGTYEQYF. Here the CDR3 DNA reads TGTGCCAGCTCAGAACTAGCGGGGACCTACGAGCAGTACTTC.